This T cell receptor (beta chain) was captured in a study of response to subunit inactivated influenza vaccine. TCRdb reanalysed the RT-PCR reads using MiXCR and keeps one entry per CDR3 protein. This sample has around 750,000 distinct CDR3 sequences, with 21% found just once. At least ten counts were recorded for this clonotype. The antigen remains undetermined. Whole-study findings and limits: With each seasonal influenza vaccination, the authors suggested, few new T cells are recruited.

This CDR3 is 14 amino acids long. With 6 bases removed from V and 1 base from J, the gap between germline ends came to 9 bases. CDR1 and CDR2 (germline): WSHSY, SAAADI. The source of this sequence is a man between 45 and 60 years old who received an inactivated influenza vaccine. The chain is built from TRBV10-2 and TRBJ2-2, with TRBD1 as a possible D gene (5 bases). The sequenced sample was PBMCs from blood, obtained around 5 days after vaccination. The CDR3 loop reads CASSQTVNTGELFF. The CDR3 nucleotides read TGCGCCAGCAGCCAGACAGTGAACACCGGGGAGCTGTTTTTT.